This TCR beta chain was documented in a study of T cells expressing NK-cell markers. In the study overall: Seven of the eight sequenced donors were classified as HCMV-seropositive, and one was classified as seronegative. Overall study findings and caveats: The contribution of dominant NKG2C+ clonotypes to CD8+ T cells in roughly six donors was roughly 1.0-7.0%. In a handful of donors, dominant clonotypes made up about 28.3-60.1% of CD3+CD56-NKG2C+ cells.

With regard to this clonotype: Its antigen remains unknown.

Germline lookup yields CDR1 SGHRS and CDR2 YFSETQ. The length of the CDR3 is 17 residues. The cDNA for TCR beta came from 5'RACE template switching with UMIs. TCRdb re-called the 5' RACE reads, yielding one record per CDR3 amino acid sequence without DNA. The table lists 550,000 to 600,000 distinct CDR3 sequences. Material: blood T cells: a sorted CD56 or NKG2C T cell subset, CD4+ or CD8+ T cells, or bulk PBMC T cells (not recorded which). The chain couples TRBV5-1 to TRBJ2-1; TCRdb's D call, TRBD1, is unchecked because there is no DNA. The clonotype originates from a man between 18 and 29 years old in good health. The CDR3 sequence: CASSSAITGTVYNEQFF.